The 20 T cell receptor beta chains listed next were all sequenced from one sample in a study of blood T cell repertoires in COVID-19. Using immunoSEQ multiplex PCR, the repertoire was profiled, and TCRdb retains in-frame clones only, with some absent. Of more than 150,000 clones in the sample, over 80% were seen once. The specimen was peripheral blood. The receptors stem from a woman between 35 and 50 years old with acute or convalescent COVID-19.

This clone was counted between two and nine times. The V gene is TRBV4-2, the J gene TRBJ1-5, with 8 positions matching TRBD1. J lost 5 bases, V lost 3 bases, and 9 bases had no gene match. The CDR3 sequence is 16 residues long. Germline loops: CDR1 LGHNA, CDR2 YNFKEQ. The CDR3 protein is CASSQVDRGPDQPQHF. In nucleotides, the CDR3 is TGTGCCAGCAGCCAGGTCGACAGGGGCCCCGATCAGCCCCAGCATTTT.

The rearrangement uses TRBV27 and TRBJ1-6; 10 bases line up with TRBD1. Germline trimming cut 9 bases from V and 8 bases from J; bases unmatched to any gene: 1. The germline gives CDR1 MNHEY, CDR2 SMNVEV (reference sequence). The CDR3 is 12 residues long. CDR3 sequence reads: CASGQGDSPLHF. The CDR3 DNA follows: TGTGCCAGTGGACAGGGGGATTCACCCCTCCACTTT.

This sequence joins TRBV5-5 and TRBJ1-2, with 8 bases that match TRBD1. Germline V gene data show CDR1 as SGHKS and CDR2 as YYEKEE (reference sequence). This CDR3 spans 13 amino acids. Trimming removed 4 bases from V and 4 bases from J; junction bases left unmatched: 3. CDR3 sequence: CASSRGQGYGYTF. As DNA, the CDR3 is TGTGCCAGCAGCCGTGGACAGGGCTATGGCTACACCTTC.

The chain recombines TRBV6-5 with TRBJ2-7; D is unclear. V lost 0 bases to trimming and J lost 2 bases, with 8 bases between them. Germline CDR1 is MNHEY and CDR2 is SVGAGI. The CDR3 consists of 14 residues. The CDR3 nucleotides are TGTGCCAGCAGTTACTCCAATTCGGCCTACGAGCAGTACTTC. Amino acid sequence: CASSYSNSAYEQYF.

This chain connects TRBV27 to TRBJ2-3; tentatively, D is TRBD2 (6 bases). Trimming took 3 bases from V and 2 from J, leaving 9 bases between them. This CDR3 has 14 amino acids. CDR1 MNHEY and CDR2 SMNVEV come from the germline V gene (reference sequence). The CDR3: CASSLWRDTDTQYF. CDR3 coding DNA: TGTGCCAGCAGTTTGTGGCGGGACACAGATACGCAGTATTTT.

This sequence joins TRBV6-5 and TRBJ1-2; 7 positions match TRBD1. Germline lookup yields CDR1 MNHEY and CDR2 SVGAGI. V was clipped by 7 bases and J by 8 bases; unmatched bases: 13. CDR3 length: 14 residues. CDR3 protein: CASTRGGDSGGYTF. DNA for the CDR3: TGTGCCAGCACCCGAGGGGGCGATTCAGGCGGCTACACCTTC.

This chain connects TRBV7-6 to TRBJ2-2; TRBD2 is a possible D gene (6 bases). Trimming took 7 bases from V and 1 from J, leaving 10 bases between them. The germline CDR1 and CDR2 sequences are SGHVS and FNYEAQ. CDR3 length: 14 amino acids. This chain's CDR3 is CASTPGGNTGELFF. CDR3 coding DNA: TGTGCCAGCACCCCCGGGGGGAACACCGGGGAGCTGTTTTTT.

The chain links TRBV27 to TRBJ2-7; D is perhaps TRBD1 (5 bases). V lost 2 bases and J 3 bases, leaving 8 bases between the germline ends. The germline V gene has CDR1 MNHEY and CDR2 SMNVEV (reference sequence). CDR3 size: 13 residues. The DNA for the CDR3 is TGTGCCAGCAGTTTAAGGGGCAACTACGAGCAGTACTTC. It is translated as CASSLRGNYEQYF.

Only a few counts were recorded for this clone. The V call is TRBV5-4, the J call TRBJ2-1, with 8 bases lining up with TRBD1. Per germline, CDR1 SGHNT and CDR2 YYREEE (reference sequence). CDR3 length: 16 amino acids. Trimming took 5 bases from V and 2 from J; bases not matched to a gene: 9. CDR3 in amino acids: CASSSGQGVTYNEQFF. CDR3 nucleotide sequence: TGTGCCAGCAGTTCCGGACAGGGCGTCACCTACAATGAGCAGTTCTTC.

The DNA of the CDR3 is TGTGCCAGCAGTTTGGAGGTAGGATCACCCCTCCACTTT. Protein sequence: CASSLEVGSPLHF. The chain joins TRBV12-3 or TRBV12-4 to TRBJ1-6; no reliable D call. Trimming left V 3 bases short and J 10 bases short, with 10 bases between. CDR3 length: 13 residues.

CDR3 in amino acids: CASSGGGQGQETQYF. The CDR3 region has the DNA TGTGCCAGCAGCGGGGGGGGACAGGGCCAAGAGACCCAGTACTTC. The chain is built from TRBV5-4 and TRBJ2-5, with 9 bases aligning to TRBD1. There are 15 residues in the CDR3. CDR1 and CDR2 from the germline V gene are SGHNT and YYREEE (reference sequence). V dropped 4 bases and J dropped 1; count of bases not matched to a gene: 5.

The CDR3 reads CASHGTGERGEAFF. Here the CDR3 DNA reads TGTGCCAGCCACGGGACAGGGGAGAGGGGTGAAGCTTTCTTT. V and J are TRBV18 and TRBJ1-1; 10 nucleotides agree with TRBD1. V shed 8 bases and J 7 bases; nucleotides not matched to a gene: 10. CDR1 is KGHSH and CDR2 is LQKENI in the germline V gene. This CDR3 region has 14 residues.

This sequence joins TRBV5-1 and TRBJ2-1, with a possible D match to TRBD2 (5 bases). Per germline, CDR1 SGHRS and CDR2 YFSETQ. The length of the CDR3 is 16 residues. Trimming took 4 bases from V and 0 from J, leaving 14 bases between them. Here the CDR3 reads CASSAVASSSYNEQFF. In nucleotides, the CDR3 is TGCGCCAGCAGCGCTGTAGCGAGTAGCTCCTACAATGAGCAGTTCTTC.

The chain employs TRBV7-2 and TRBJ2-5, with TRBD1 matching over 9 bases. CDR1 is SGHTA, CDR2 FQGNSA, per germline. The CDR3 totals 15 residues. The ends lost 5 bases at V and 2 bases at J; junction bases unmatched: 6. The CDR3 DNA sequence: TGTGCCAGCAGCACAGGACAGGGGAGACAAGAGACCCAGTACTTC. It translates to CASSTGQGRQETQYF.

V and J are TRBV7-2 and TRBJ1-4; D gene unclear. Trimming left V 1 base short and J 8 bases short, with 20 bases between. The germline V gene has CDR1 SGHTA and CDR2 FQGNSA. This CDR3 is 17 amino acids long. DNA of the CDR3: TGTGCCAGCAGCTTAGGGGAACAGCCTTTGAGCGGAGAAAAACTGTTTTTT. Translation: CASSLGEQPLSGEKLFF.

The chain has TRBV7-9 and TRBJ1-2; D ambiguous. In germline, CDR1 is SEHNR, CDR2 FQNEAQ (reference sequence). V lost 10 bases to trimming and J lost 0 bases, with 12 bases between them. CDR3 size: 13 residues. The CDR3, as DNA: TGTGCCACCGAGAGGACTCCTAACTATGGCTACACCTTC. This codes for CATERTPNYGYTF.

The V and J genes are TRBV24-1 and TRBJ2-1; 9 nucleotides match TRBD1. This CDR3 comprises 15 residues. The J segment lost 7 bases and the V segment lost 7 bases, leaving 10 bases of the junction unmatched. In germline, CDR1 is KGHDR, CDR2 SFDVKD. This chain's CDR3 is CATRDPGQGRNEQFF. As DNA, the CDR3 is TGTGCCACCAGAGACCCGGGACAGGGTAGAAATGAGCAGTTCTTC.

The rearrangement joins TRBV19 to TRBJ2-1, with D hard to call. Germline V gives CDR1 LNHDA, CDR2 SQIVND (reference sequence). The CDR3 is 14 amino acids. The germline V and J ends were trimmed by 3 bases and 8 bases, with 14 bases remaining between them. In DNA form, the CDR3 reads TGTGCCAGTAGTATTAAATTGGGCCCTCATGAGCAGTTCTTC. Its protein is CASSIKLGPHEQFF.

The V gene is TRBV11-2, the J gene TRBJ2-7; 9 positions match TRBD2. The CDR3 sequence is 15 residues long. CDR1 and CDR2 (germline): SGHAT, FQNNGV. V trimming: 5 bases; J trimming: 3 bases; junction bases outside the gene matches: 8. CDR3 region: CASSPGSSGSYEQYF. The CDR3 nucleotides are TGTGCCAGCAGCCCGGGGAGTAGCGGGAGCTACGAGCAGTACTTC.

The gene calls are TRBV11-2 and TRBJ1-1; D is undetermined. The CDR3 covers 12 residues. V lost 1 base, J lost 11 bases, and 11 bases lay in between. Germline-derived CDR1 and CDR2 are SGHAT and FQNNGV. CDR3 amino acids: CASSLGREDAFF. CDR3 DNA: TGTGCCAGCAGCTTAGGTAGGGAGGATGCTTTCTTT.